One and the same sample provided the 15 T cell receptor beta chains below, sequenced in a study of blood T cell repertoires in COVID-19. The repertoire was sequenced with immunoSEQ multiplex PCR; TCRdb's copy has only in-frame clones and lacks some. The sample yields under 200,000 clones, roughly nine tenths seen once. Sequenced sample: peripheral blood. The receptors shown here come from a man aged 18 to 29 with acute or convalescent COVID-19.

The chain links TRBV30 to TRBJ1-2; 10 nucleotides line up with TRBD1. This CDR3 region has 17 residues. CDR1 is GTSNPN and CDR2 is SVGIG in the germline V gene (reference sequence). V was pared by 4 bases and J by 4 bases, with 15 bases of the junction left unmatched. The CDR3 spells CAWTKTGGTGVLYGYTF. The CDR3, as DNA: TGTGCCTGGACCAAAACCGGTGGGACAGGGGTCCTCTATGGCTACACCTTC.

The rearrangement joins TRBV30 to TRBJ2-2; the match to TRBD1 covers 9 bases. The germline V gene encodes CDR1 GTSNPN and CDR2 SVGIG (reference sequence). CDR3 length: 13 amino acids. The V segment lost 4 bases and the J segment 7 bases; nucleotides outside the gene matches: 4. The CDR3 DNA sequence: TGTGCCTGGACAGGACAGGGGATCGGGGAGCTGTTTTTT. It is translated as CAWTGQGIGELFF.

The rearrangement joins TRBV6-5 to TRBJ1-2; 7 bases map to TRBD1. V gave up 7 bases and J gave up 5 bases; unmatched junction bases: 10. This CDR3 contains 14 residues. CDR1 is MNHEY and CDR2 is SVGAGI in the germline V gene. CDR3 in DNA: TGTGCCAGCACCTACGTCTCAGGGGGATATGGCTACACCTTC. This translates into CASTYVSGGYGYTF.

The chain recombines TRBV30 with TRBJ1-3; possible D gene TRBD1, 6 bases. CDR3 length equals 15 residues. V lost 1 base to trimming and J lost 6 bases, with 16 bases between them. Germline V gives CDR1 GTSNPN, CDR2 SVGIG (reference sequence). CDR3 protein: CAWSGIRGYLNTIYF. CDR3 DNA: TGTGCCTGGAGTGGGATCAGGGGTTACTTAAACACCATATATTTT.

The chain carries TRBV12-3 or TRBV12-4 and TRBJ2-1; no clear D gene. There are 13 residues in the CDR3. V was clipped by 7 bases and J by 9 bases, with 16 bases between them. The chain's CDR3 is CASTSGLIGEQFF. For the CDR3, the DNA is TGTGCCAGCACCTCAGGCCTTATAGGTGAGCAGTTCTTC.

The count of this clone is one. This chain joins TRBV19 and TRBJ2-2; D is possibly TRBD2 (6 bases). Trimming removed 5 bases from V and 7 bases from J, with 11 bases in between. The CDR3 contains 13 residues. CDR1 LNHDA and CDR2 SQIVND come from the germline V gene (reference sequence). CDR3 loop: CASSPSGLGELFF. CDR3 coding DNA: TGTGCCAGTAGTCCTTCGGGACTCGGGGAGCTGTTTTTT. The whole variable domain, remainder taken from reference TRBV19 and TRBJ2-2, is DGGITQSPKYLFRKEGQNVTLSCEQNLNHDAMYWYRQDPGQGLRLIYYSQIVNDFQKGDIAEGYSVSREKKESFPLTVTSAQKNPTAFYLCASSPSGLGELFFGEGSRLTVL.

CDR3 DNA sequence: TGTGCCAGCAGTTATACAGGGGTCGGGGCCAACGTCCTGACTTTC. It translates to CASSYTGVGANVLTF. The V and J genes are TRBV6-5 and TRBJ2-6; 7 bases fit TRBD1. Germline CDR1 reads MNHEY; CDR2 reads SVGAGI. Trimming removed 3 bases from V and 4 bases from J; junction bases left unmatched: 3. The CDR3 length is 15 residues.

This clone was counted a few times. The rearrangement joins TRBV4-2 to TRBJ1-2; 9 bases line up with TRBD1. Trimming at V came to 0 bases and at J to 8 bases, leaving 7 bases not matched to a gene. The CDR3 length is 15 residues. Germline CDR1 and CDR2: LGHNA and YNFKEQ. The CDR3 coding sequence is TGTGCCAGCAGCCAAGATAGGGCGGACAGGGGAGGCTACACCTTC. Protein: CASSQDRADRGGYTF.

V gene TRBV6-5 combines with J gene TRBJ1-3, with D uncertain. From germline, CDR1 is MNHEY and CDR2 SVGAGI. The CDR3 length is 11 residues. V was pared by 9 bases and J by 7 bases, with 10 bases between. Here the CDR3 reads CASNSGNTIYF. The CDR3, as DNA: TGTGCCAGTAACTCCGGGAACACCATATATTTT.

This chain uses TRBV3-1 (or the pseudogene TRBV3-2) with TRBJ2-5; TRBD2 matches at 8 bases. Per germline, CDR1 LGHDT and CDR2 YNNKEL (reference sequence). V gave up 1 base and J gave up 6 bases; unmatched junction bases: 7. CDR3 length equals 15 residues. In DNA form, the CDR3 reads TGTGCCAGCAGCCAAGTCGCGGGGGGCCCGAAGACCCAGTACTTC. It is translated as CASSQVAGGPKTQYF.

In this sample, this clone turned up a few times. The CDR3 sequence: CAWSVGQGLPSPLHF. CDR3 nucleotide sequence: TGTGCCTGGAGTGTAGGCCAGGGTCTGCCCTCACCCCTCCACTTT. This chain uses TRBV30 with TRBJ1-6; D perhaps matches TRBD1 (5 bases). The V and J ends lost 0 bases and 10 bases respectively, with 16 bases between them. From germline, CDR1 is GTSNPN and CDR2 SVGIG (reference sequence). The CDR3 has 15 amino acids.

This clone was found a few times. The chain couples TRBV28 to TRBJ1-1; D remains unclear. The CDR3 is made up of 15 amino acids. Germline assignment: CDR1 MDHEN and CDR2 SYDVKM. Trimming removed 3 bases at V and 0 bases at J, with 11 bases between. CDR3 coding DNA: TGTGCCAGCAGTTTCCTAGCCCTAATGAACACTGAAGCTTTCTTT. Protein sequence: CASSFLALMNTEAFF.

The chain couples TRBV18 to TRBJ1-4, with 8 bases fitting TRBD1. J lost 8 bases, V lost 2 bases, and 4 bases had no gene match. From germline, CDR1 is KGHSH and CDR2 LQKENI. The CDR3 extends over 14 amino acids. In DNA, the CDR3 is TGTGCCAGCTCACCAATACAGGGGGAAGAAAAACTGTTTTTT. It encodes CASSPIQGEEKLFF.

The chain carries TRBV7-9 and TRBJ2-3; no definite D call. The germline gives CDR1 SEHNR, CDR2 FQNEAQ (reference sequence). This CDR3 is 13 amino acids long. V lost 0 bases and J lost 3, with 4 bases in between. The CDR3 DNA reads TGTGCCAGCAGCTTAGCCAGAACAGATACGCAGTATTTT. Translated: CASSLARTDTQYF.

This clone was seen just once. The chain joins TRBV28 to TRBJ1-4, with 7 bases lining up with TRBD1. The CDR3 consists of 12 residues. V shed 4 bases and J 10 bases; nucleotides not matched to a gene: 3. CDR1 is MDHEN, CDR2 SYDVKM, per germline. The CDR3 DNA reads TGTGCCAGCAGTTCTCGACAGGGAAAACTGTTTTTT. Its protein is CASSSRQGKLFF.